The 16 T cell receptor beta chains below come from one sample, sequenced in a study of blood T cell repertoires in COVID-19. Clones were sequenced by immunoSEQ multiplex PCR, and TCRdb holds only the in-frame ones, with some missing. The sample lists more than 300,000 clones, less than 90% occurring once. Input material: PBMCs or T cells enriched from blood (not recorded which). The source is a woman in her fifties or sixties who had recovered from COVID-19.

The genes are TRBV5-4 and TRBJ1-2; D unresolved. Germline V gene sequence: CDR1 SGHNT, CDR2 YYREEE (reference sequence). The ends were cut back, 0 bases at V and 3 bases at J, with 15 bases in the middle. The CDR3 spans 16 residues. CDR3 sequence reads: CASSLAGGGDDYGYTF. As DNA, the CDR3 is TGTGCCAGCAGCTTGGCGGGAGGAGGAGACGACTATGGCTACACCTTC.

The J gene is TRBJ1-1, the V gene TRBV14; D is uncertain. Germline V CDR1 and CDR2: SGHDN, FVKESK. This CDR3 comprises 16 residues. With 0 bases removed from V and 5 bases from J, the gap between germline ends came to 16 bases. The CDR3 is CASSQEWAGLGTEAFF. The DNA of the CDR3 is TGTGCCAGCAGCCAAGAGTGGGCAGGACTGGGGACTGAAGCTTTCTTT.

This CDR3 is CASSLPGTGDRAYGYTF. DNA for the CDR3: TGTGCCAGCAGCTTACCCGGGACAGGGGATCGGGCCTATGGCTACACCTTC. The V and J genes are TRBV5-6 and TRBJ1-2, with 10 bases lining up with TRBD1. The CDR3 has 17 residues. V gave up 2 bases and J gave up 4 bases; unmatched junction bases: 11. Germline V gives CDR1 SGHDT, CDR2 YYEEEE.

This clone was counted a few times. V and J are TRBV5-4 and TRBJ2-7; possibly TRBD2 for D (6 bases). The CDR3 is 13 residues long. Germline loops: CDR1 SGHNT, CDR2 YYREEE (reference sequence). The ends were cut back, 4 bases at V and 6 bases at J, with 14 bases in the middle. The CDR3 DNA reads TGTGCCAGCAGCACCGGGACTGCCCCCGAGCAGTACTTC. Protein: CASSTGTAPEQYF. Full variable domain (outside the CDR3, taken from reference TRBV5-4 and TRBJ2-7): ETGVTQSPTHLIKTRGQQVTLRCSSQSGHNTVSWYQQALGQGPQFIFQYYREEENGRGNFPPRFSGLQFPNYSSELNVNALELDDSALYLCASSTGTAPEQYFGPGTRLTVT.

The chain combines TRBV6-5 with TRBJ2-7; D perhaps matches TRBD1 (5 bases). Trimming left V 0 bases short and J 2 bases short, with 11 bases between. The CDR3 covers 15 residues. The V gene's germline CDR1 is MNHEY and CDR2 SVGAGI. CDR3 loop: CASSYSQGVPYEQYF. The CDR3 DNA sequence: TGTGCCAGCAGTTACTCGCAGGGTGTCCCCTACGAGCAGTACTTC.

This clone was seen only a few times. J is TRBJ1-6 and V is TRBV11-1; 8 bases map to TRBD1. Losses at the gene ends were 5 bases for V and 7 bases for J; bases not matched to a gene: 10. The germline V gene has CDR1 SGHAT and CDR2 FQDESV (reference sequence). The CDR3 loop spans 16 amino acids. Written as DNA, the CDR3 is TGTGCCAGCAGCCTCGAATCGGGGACAGGCAATTCACCCCTCCACTTT. Translated, it gives CASSLESGTGNSPLHF.

The chain employs TRBV7-2 and TRBJ1-5, with TRBD1 as a possible D gene (6 bases). Trimming cost V 2 bases and J 7 bases, with 12 bases left between them. The germline CDR1 and CDR2 sequences are SGHTA and FQGNSA. The CDR3 spans 14 residues. CDR3 sequence reads: CASSLKGVRQPQHF. CDR3 bases: TGTGCCAGCAGCTTAAAGGGGGTTCGGCAGCCCCAGCATTTT. Full variable domain (outside the CDR3, taken from reference TRBV7-2 and TRBJ1-5): GAGVSQSPSNKVTEKGKDVELRCDPISGHTALYWYRQSLGQGLEFLIYFQGNSAPDKSGLPSDRFSAERTGGSVSTLTIQRTQQEDSAVYLCASSLKGVRQPQHFGDGTRLSIL.

This sequence joins TRBV27 and TRBJ1-6, with D maybe TRBD1 (5 bases). The length of the CDR3 is 15 residues. Germline V lookup: CDR1 MNHEY, CDR2 SMNVEV (reference sequence). V lost 6 bases, J lost 3 bases, and 12 bases lay in between. This CDR3 is CASRQGSFYNSPLHF. The CDR3 DNA follows: TGTGCCAGCAGGCAGGGTAGTTTCTATAATTCACCCCTCCACTTT.

The chain uses TRBV30 and TRBJ2-3; 10 bases are shared with TRBD2. V lost 4 bases and J lost 3; bases outside the gene matches: 1. CDR3 length: 13 residues. The germline gives CDR1 GTSNPN, CDR2 SVGIG (reference sequence). CDR3 sequence (DNA): TGTGCCTGGACTAGCGGGAGAACAGATACGCAGTATTTT. Translation gives CAWTSGRTDTQYF.

This clone has a single count. The gene calls are TRBV19 and TRBJ2-1, with 8 positions matching TRBD2. V lost 11 bases to trimming and J lost 0 bases; unmatched junction nucleotides: 6. CDR3 length: 14 amino acids. CDR1 and CDR2 from the germline V gene are LNHDA and SQIVND (reference sequence). This CDR3 is CACRSGASYNEQFF. CDR3 DNA: TGTGCCTGTCGTAGCGGGGCCTCCTACAATGAGCAGTTCTTC. Combining the CDR3 with reference TRBV19 and TRBJ2-1 gives the whole variable domain DGGITQSPKYLFRKEGQNVTLSCEQNLNHDAMYWYRQDPGQGLRLIYYSQIVNDFQKGDIAEGYSVSREKKESFPLTVTSAQKNPTAFYLCACRSGASYNEQFFGPGTRLTVL.

The chain links TRBV19 to TRBJ1-3; D gene unclear. This CDR3 has 16 residues. Deletions cut 3 bases from V and 0 bases from J, with 12 bases between. Germline V gene lookup returns CDR1 LNHDA and CDR2 SQIVND (reference sequence). The CDR3 here is CASSIAGFSSGNTIYF. The CDR3 DNA follows: TGTGCCAGTAGTATCGCCGGTTTTAGCTCTGGAAACACCATATATTTT.

This chain joins TRBV7-9 and TRBJ1-1; D is undetermined. V was clipped by 8 bases and J by 1 base, with 11 bases between them. Looked up from germline, CDR1 is SEHNR and CDR2 is FQNEAQ (reference sequence). This CDR3 is 13 amino acids long. CDR3 loop: CASGPLRNTEAFF. The CDR3 DNA reads as TGTGCCAGCGGGCCCCTTCGGAACACTGAAGCTTTCTTT.

This chain uses TRBV6-1 with TRBJ1-5; D unclear. This CDR3 has 14 amino acids. Between the trimmed V and J ends, which lost 3 bases and 7 bases, there was a span of 13 bases. The germline gives CDR1 MNHNS, CDR2 SASEGT. The CDR3 DNA is TGTGCCAGCAGTGAGACCTTCAGCGGGCAGCCCCAGCATTTT. Its translation is CASSETFSGQPQHF.

This rearrangement joins TRBV6-1 to TRBJ2-2; D might be TRBD1 (6 bases). Trimming pared 3 bases from V and 2 bases from J, leaving 7 bases between. In germline, CDR1 is MNHNS, CDR2 SASEGT. CDR3 size: 14 residues. The CDR3 sequence: CASSDRGNTGELFF. The CDR3 DNA follows: TGTGCCAGCAGTGACAGGGGAAACACCGGGGAGCTGTTTTTT.

CDR3 protein: CASREQGAGYNSPLHF. In DNA form, the CDR3 reads TGTGCCAGCAGGGAACAGGGGGCCGGGTACAATTCACCCCTCCACTTT. The rearrangement joins TRBV6-1 to TRBJ1-6; 9 bases agree with TRBD1. V trimming: 6 bases; J trimming: 7 bases; junction bases outside the gene matches: 10. Germline-derived CDR1 and CDR2 are MNHNS and SASEGT. This CDR3 has 16 residues.

This clone has a handful of counts. The genes are TRBV3-1 (or the pseudogene TRBV3-2) and TRBJ1-2; D remains ambiguous. Germline V gene data show CDR1 as LGHDT and CDR2 as YNNKEL (reference sequence). Deletions cut 4 bases from V and 7 bases from J, with 16 bases between. This CDR3 region has 14 residues. The CDR3 DNA follows: TGTGCCAGCAGCCCCGGTTCTCCTATAAGTGGCTACACCTTC. This gives the protein CASSPGSPISGYTF.